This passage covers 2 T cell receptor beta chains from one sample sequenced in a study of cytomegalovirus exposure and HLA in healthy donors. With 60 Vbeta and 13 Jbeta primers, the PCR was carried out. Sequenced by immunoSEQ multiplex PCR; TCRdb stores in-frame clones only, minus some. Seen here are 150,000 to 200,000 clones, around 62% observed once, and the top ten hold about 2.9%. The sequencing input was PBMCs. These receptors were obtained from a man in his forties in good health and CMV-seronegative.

CDR3 loop: CASSESDLAGEQFF. For the CDR3, the DNA is TGCGCCAGCAGTGAGTCGGACCTAGCGGGTGAGCAGTTCTTC. The chain is built from TRBV10-2 and TRBJ2-1, with 8 bases that match TRBD2. This CDR3 contains 14 residues. Germline CDR1 WSHSY, CDR2 SAAADI. V dropped 0 bases and J dropped 9; count of bases not matched to a gene: 4.

CDR3 sequence reads: CASSIQGMNTEAFF. The CDR3 DNA reads as TGTGCCAGTAGTATCCAGGGGATGAACACTGAAGCTTTCTTT. This rearrangement joins TRBV19 to TRBJ1-1; D perhaps matches TRBD1 (6 bases). The length of the CDR3 is 14 residues. The V gene's germline CDR1 is LNHDA and CDR2 SQIVND (reference sequence). V lost 3 bases, J lost 0 bases, and 8 bases lay in between.